This TCR beta chain emerged from a study of shared clonotypes between healthy human individuals. The method was immunoSEQ multiplex PCR; TCRdb's version includes in-frame clones alone and lacks a portion of them. The table has 300,000 to 350,000 clones, around 79% seen once. The study drew its donors from healthy HIV-negative adults without recent acute infections or vaccinations. CDR3 length: 12 residues. V lost 10 bases, J lost 2 bases, and 12 bases lay in between. Germline lookup yields CDR1 SEHNR and CDR2 FQNEAQ (reference sequence). The chain is built from TRBV7-9 and TRBJ2-7, with D possibly matching TRBD1 (6 bases). The sequence was obtained from a man under 40 in good health. Input material: memory CD4+ T cells sorted from blood. Regarding subset: CD45RA-negative fraction. This CDR3 is CATDSPTYEQYF. In DNA form, the CDR3 reads TGTGCCACGGACAGTCCCACCTACGAGCAGTACTTC. Using reference TRBV7-9 and TRBJ2-7 for the parts outside the CDR3, the full variable domain is DTGVSQNPRHKITKRGQNVTFRCDPISEHNRLYWYRQTLGQGPEFLTYFQNEAQLEKSRLLSDRFSAERPKGSFSTLEIQRTEQGDSAMYLCATDSPTYEQYFGPGTRLTVT.